This T cell receptor beta chain was recovered during a study of a mutant IDH1 vaccine in newly diagnosed glioma. About the study: The patients received vaccinations eight times, in weeks 1, 3, 5, 7, 11, 15, 19 and 23. Vaccination began 4-6 weeks post radiotherapy alone, or with temozolomide cycles. Study-wide points: Apparently unrelated to pseudoprogression were changes in the top peripheral T cell clonotypes. Among patients, around 93% showed immune responses induced by the vaccine.

Time point here: week 23, last vaccination. The study gave 300 ug of mutant IDH1 20-mer peptide per vaccine dose, with topical imiquimod. Some clones are missing from TCRdb's copy, which holds only in-frame ones; the method was immunoSEQ multiplex PCR. The table lists tens of thousands of clones, about 90% of them singletons. As regards this clone: The antigen remains undetermined. The junction departs from germline at one end; a sequencing error may be responsible.

This CDR3 has 15 residues. CDR1 and CDR2 from the germline V gene are SSHAT and FNYEAQ (reference sequence). The chain carries TRBV7-7 and TRBJ2-5, with D perhaps matching TRBD1 (5 bases). This sequence originates from a man in his forties with glioma. This specimen was PBMCs, taken from a glioma patient whose treatment included an IDH1 peptide vaccine. CDR3 nucleotide sequence: TGTGCTAGCAGCTTAGGGGCCCTTTGGGGAGAGACCCAGTACTTC. This encodes CASSLGALWGETQYF.